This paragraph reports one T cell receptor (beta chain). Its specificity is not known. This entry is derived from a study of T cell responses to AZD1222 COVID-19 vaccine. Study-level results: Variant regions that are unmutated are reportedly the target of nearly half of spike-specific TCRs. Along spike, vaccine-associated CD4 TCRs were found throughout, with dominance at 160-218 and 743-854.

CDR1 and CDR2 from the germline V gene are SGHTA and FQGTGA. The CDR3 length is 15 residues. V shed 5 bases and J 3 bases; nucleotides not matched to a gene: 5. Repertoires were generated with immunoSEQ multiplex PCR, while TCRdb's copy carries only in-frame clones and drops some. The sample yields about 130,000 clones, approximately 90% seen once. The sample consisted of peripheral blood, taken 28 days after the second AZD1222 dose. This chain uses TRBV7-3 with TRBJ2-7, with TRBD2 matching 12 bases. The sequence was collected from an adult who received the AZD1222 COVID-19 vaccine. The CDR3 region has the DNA TGTGCCAGCAGCCCGGGACTAGCGGGTTACTACGAGCAGTACTTC. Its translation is CASSPGLAGYYEQYF.